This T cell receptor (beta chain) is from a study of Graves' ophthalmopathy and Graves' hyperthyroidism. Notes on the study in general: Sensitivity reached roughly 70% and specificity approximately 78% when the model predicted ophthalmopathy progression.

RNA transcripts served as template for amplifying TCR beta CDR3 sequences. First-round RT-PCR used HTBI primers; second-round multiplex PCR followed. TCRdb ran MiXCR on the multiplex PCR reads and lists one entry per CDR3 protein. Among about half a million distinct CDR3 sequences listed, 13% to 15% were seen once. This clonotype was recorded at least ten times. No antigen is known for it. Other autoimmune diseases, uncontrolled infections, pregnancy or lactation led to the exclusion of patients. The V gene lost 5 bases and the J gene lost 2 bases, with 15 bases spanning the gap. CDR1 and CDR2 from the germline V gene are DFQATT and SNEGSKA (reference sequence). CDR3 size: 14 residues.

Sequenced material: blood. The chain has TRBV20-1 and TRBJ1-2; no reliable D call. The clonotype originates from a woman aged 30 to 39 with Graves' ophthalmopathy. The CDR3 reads CSAPNSGSNYGYTF. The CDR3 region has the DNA TGCAGTGCTCCGAACAGCGGAAGCAACTATGGCTACACCTTC.